The clone carrying this T cell receptor beta chain was detected many times. Its antigen is undetermined. Each CDR3 protein gets one entry after TCRdb re-called the PCR reads with MiXCR. The table has approximately 59,000 distinct CDR3 sequences, 18% seen once; the top ten hold approximately 1.5%. This sample was included in a study of molecular identifiers for immune sequencing clone quantification. CDR1 is DFQATT, CDR2 SNEGSKA, per germline (reference sequence). V lost 0 bases, J lost 4 bases, and 18 bases lay in between. There are 17 residues in the CDR3. Study observations and caveats: The study reportedly detected spiked Jurkat TCR RNA from one cell among around 1 million naive cells. In cases of identical TCR molecules sharing a barcode, highly expanded clone sizes could be underestimated.

The naive CD8 libraries originated from between 20,000 and 1,000,000 sorted cells and drew on 10%, 30% or 50% RNA. This receptor was obtained from a human donor in good health. Some libraries in this study had Jurkat cell RNA spiked in. What was sequenced was naive CD8+ T cells from blood, with Jurkat cell RNA spiked in. This sample's subset: FACS-sorted CD8+CD4-CCR7+CD45RA+ naive T cells. The J gene is TRBJ2-2, the V gene TRBV20-1, with D perhaps matching TRBD1 (6 bases). CDR3 loop: CSARDQFSPDSTGELFF. The CDR3, as DNA: TGCAGTGCTAGAGATCAATTCTCGCCGGACAGCACCGGGGAGCTGTTTTTT.